Detailed here is one T cell receptor beta chain. Its target is not known. Total RNA amounts of at least 5 micrograms were extracted per sample. This specimen comes from a study of blood T cells in healthy people across ages. The authors ran a second PCR of roughly 6 to 12 cycles using a sample-barcoded 5' primer and a J-beta primer mix. From the 5' RACE reads, TCRdb called clonotypes with MiXCR, one entry per CDR3 protein. Here the sample spans over 1,500,000 distinct CDR3 sequences, roughly 50% being singletons. The study, taken as a whole, reports: Roughly linearly, TCR beta diversity per million T cells fell as age increased. Higher naive T cell percentage went strongly together with higher TCR beta diversity.

V was clipped by 0 bases and J by 9 bases, with 15 bases between them. This CDR3 is built from 14 residues. Germline assignment: CDR1 SGDLS and CDR2 YYNGEE. Sequenced material: blood. The V and J genes are TRBV9 and TRBJ1-2, with no clear D. This receptor was identified in a woman aged 40 to 55 in good health. CDR3 sequence reads: CASSVATRGHSYTF. CDR3 nucleotide sequence: TGTGCCAGCAGCGTAGCAACGCGAGGGCACAGCTACACCTTC.